Ten or more counts support the clone carrying this T cell receptor (beta chain). Its target is unknown. Trimming shortened V by 0 bases and J by 1 base, and 6 bases separated the two germline ends. Germline V gene data show CDR1 as LGHDT and CDR2 as YNNKEL (reference sequence). The CDR3 runs to 14 residues. Sequencing libraries for TCR beta were prepared with iRepertoire HTBI primers and Arm-PCR of CDR3 regions. TCRdb re-called the multiplex PCR reads through MiXCR, storing one row per CDR3 protein. The table shows about 440,000 distinct CDR3 sequences, with more than 13% occurring only once. These data are taken from a study of regulatory T cells in long-lasting Graves disease. Study-wide results and limits: Accuracy could have been hurt by small sample size.

Time point defined: newly diagnosed GD, antithyroid drugs for less than 3 months. Construction of the TCR library relied on RNA isolated from PBMCs. This sample also belongs to another study, concerning T cells in Graves' hyperthyroidism and ophthalmopathy.

The specimen was peripheral blood mononuclear cells (PBMCs), collected at new diagnosis, from a patient treated with antithyroid drugs. The chain joins TRBV3-1 to TRBJ2-5; D remains unclear. This clonotype was obtained from a woman aged 30 to 39 with Graves disease. CDR3: CASSQDGVQETQYF. The CDR3 DNA reads as TGTGCCAGCAGCCAAGATGGAGTCCAAGAGACCCAGTACTTC.